The subject of this entry is one T cell receptor beta chain. This record comes from a study of T cell repertoires in cytomegalovirus infection. The trim removed 3 bases at V and 0 bases at J, leaving 3 bases unmatched. The germline gives CDR1 LNHDA, CDR2 SQIVND (reference sequence). The CDR3 runs 16 residues. TCRdb processed the reads anew with MiXCR; each CDR3 protein has one entry. Among about 740,000 distinct CDR3 sequences, 35% to 45% were seen once, and the ten largest hold around 3%. This rearrangement joins TRBV19 to TRBJ2-2; 8 bases map to TRBD1. Sequenced material: PBMCs. The source of this sequence is a human donor in good health (CMV status not recorded). Some clones in this sample may be carry-over from other donors' samples. The CDR3 nucleotides read TGTGCCAGTAGTATGAACAGGGGGTCGAACACCGGGGAGCTGTTTTTT. It specifies CASSMNRGSNTGELFF.